This T cell receptor (beta chain) appears in the sequencing data of a study of blood T cells in healthy people across ages. With 4 bases clipped from V and 3 bases from J, the junction kept 8 bases outside the gene matches. This CDR3 has 16 residues. Germline CDR1 LGHNA, CDR2 YSLEER. Through a sample-barcoded 5' primer and a J-beta primer mix, a second PCR was run for roughly 6 to 12 cycles. MiXCR, run by TCRdb on the 5' RACE reads, gives a single entry per CDR3 protein. The sample yields just over 800,000 distinct CDR3 sequences, around 62% seen once. The rearrangement uses TRBV4-3 and TRBJ2-7; 11 bases align to TRBD1. The sequence derives from a man aged 25-45 years in good health. Source material: blood. The CDR3 spells CASSLWPGTGGYEQYF. CDR3 in DNA: TGCGCCAGCAGCCTTTGGCCCGGGACAGGGGGCTACGAGCAGTACTTC.